Listed below are T cell receptor beta chains from one sample, sequenced in a study of blood T cells in healthy people across ages. TCRdb re-derived calls from the 5' RACE reads in MiXCR, one entry per CDR3 protein. The sample yields 700,000 or so distinct CDR3 sequences, roughly 41% seen once. Specimen: blood. Receptors originate from an elderly man in good health. The CDR3 runs from the conserved cysteine through the conserved F or W. The D gene is left open where the match is weak. Only part of the rows carry a size: once, few, many, or a class if the clone is expanded.

J: TRBJ2-1
V: TRBV11-3
size: once
D: -
DNA: TGTGCCAGCAACCCGTATCTCTCCTGCAATGAGCAGTTCTTC
CDR3: CASNPYLSCNEQFF

J: TRBJ2-2
V: TRBV6-2/TRBV6-3
size: -
D: -
DNA: TGTGCCAGCAGTCTCGATGAAACCGGGGAGCTGTTTTTT
CDR3: CASSLDETGELFF

J: TRBJ2-7
V: TRBV7-2
size: -
D: TRBD2
DNA: TGTGCCAGCAGCTACAGGGCGGGAGGTTCAGGCGAGCAGTACTTC
CDR3: CASSYRAGGSGEQYF

J: TRBJ2-1
V: TRBV5-6
size: -
D: TRBD2
DNA: TGTGCCAGCAGCTCCCCCCGGGGGGACAATGAGCAGTTCTTC
CDR3: CASSSPRGDNEQFF

J: TRBJ1-6
V: TRBV6-2/TRBV6-3
size: -
D: -
DNA: TGTGCCAGCGGGACCTTGGGGGCCGGATCACCCCTCCACTTT
CDR3: CASGTLGAGSPLHF

J: TRBJ2-1
V: TRBV28
size: -
D: -
DNA: TGTGCCAGCAGTTTATCCGGACGAGCAAATTACAATGAGCAGTTCTTC
CDR3: CASSLSGRANYNEQFF

J: TRBJ2-7
V: TRBV15
size: -
D: -
DNA: TGTGCCACCAGCAGAGATCGCCAAGCCTACGAGCAGTACTTC
CDR3: CATSRDRQAYEQYF

J: TRBJ2-7
V: TRBV6-4
size: -
D: -
DNA: TGTGCCAGCAGTGTCGAGCGTCTATCTGGTGAGCAGTACTTC
CDR3: CASSVERLSGEQYF

J: TRBJ2-5
V: TRBV21-1
size: -
D: -
DNA: TGTGCCAGCAGCCCTTGCACAGGGTTGGAGACCCAGTACTTC
CDR3: CASSPCTGLETQYF

J: TRBJ2-7
V: TRBV2
size: -
D: -
DNA: TGTGCCAGCAGTGACCCGAGCACCGGGGTTGGAGAGCAGTACTTC
CDR3: CASSDPSTGVGEQYF

J: TRBJ1-2
V: TRBV7-2
size: -
D: -
DNA: TGTGCCAGCAGCGCACAGGGATCTAGCGGCTATGGCTACACCTTC
CDR3: CASSAQGSSGYGYTF

J: TRBJ2-7
V: TRBV2
size: -
D: -
DNA: TGTGCCGGCAGTGAAGGCGGGAATGTCTACGAGCAGTACTTC
CDR3: CAGSEGGNVYEQYF

J: TRBJ1-2
V: TRBV7-2
size: once
D: -
DNA: TGTGCCAGCAGCCCAAGGGGAACAACTAACTATGGCTACACCTTC
CDR3: CASSPRGTTNYGYTF

J: TRBJ2-5
V: TRBV4-3
size: many
D: -
DNA: TGCGCCAGCAGCCAGAACACCGAGACTAGACAAGAGACCCAGTACTTC
CDR3: CASSQNTETRQETQYF

J: TRBJ2-7
V: TRBV28
size: few
D: TRBD1
DNA: TGTGCCAGCAGTTCAGGGACAGGGGGTAAGGTCTACGAGCAGTACTTC
CDR3: CASSSGTGGKVYEQYF

J: TRBJ2-3
V: TRBV5-1
size: -
D: -
DNA: TGCGCCAGCAGCCTCTCCGGGCCGGGGAATACGCAGTATTTT
CDR3: CASSLSGPGNTQYF

J: TRBJ2-3
V: TRBV30
size: -
D: -
DNA: TGTGCCTGGACGAACGGCGGGGCGCGCTCAGATACGCAGTATTTT
CDR3: CAWTNGGARSDTQYF

J: TRBJ2-7
V: TRBV25-1
size: -
D: TRBD1
DNA: TGTGCCAGCAGTGAATCTCGAACAGGGGCAAAGGGCGACGAGCAGTACTTC
CDR3: CASSESRTGAKGDEQYF

J: TRBJ2-2
V: TRBV14
size: -
D: TRBD2
DNA: TGTGCCAGCAGCCAAGGGTTAGCGGGGATGAACACCGGGGAGCTGTTTTTT
CDR3: CASSQGLAGMNTGELFF

J: TRBJ2-1
V: TRBV6-5
size: -
D: TRBD2
DNA: TGTGCCAGCAGTTACTCGGACTCCCTTACGGGGGGTAAAAACAATGAGCAGTTCTTC
CDR3: CASSYSDSLTGGKNNEQFF

J: TRBJ1-4
V: TRBV18
size: -
D: -
DNA: TGTGCCAGCTCCCCTCAAAAGGGGCCAACTAATGAAAAACTGTTTTTT
CDR3: CASSPQKGPTNEKLFF

J: TRBJ2-5
V: TRBV11-3
size: -
D: -
DNA: TGTGCCAGCAGCGGGGGGATAACACAAGAGACCCAGTACTTC
CDR3: CASSGGITQETQYF